This T cell receptor beta chain emerged from a study of neurological immune-mediated disorders. This clonotype was seen at least ten times. Its antigen is undetermined. As for time point: longitudinal time-point 1 (baseline). It was from 2 million PBMCs stored at -80 C that the unsorted libraries were obtained. V lost 5 bases and J lost 0, with 12 bases in between. The CDR3 has 14 residues. Germline CDR1 SGDLS, CDR2 YYNGEE. The authors produced cDNA by 5'RACE using 10-nucleotide random UMIs. Every sequencing run produced over 170 million TCR-beta sequences that came from 15-18 subjects. TCRdb passed the 5' RACE reads through MiXCR, listing each CDR3 protein once. Of around 71,000 distinct CDR3 sequences listed, approximately 13% are singletons. Regarding the study as a whole: Private repertoires in all groups were suggested, as expanded clones shared no CDR3 amino acid sequences across subjects.

This TCR was sampled from a female donor with HTLV-1-associated myelopathy (HAM/TSP). Material: PBMCs. The chain has TRBV9 and TRBJ2-7; D remains unclear. The CDR3 protein is CASSPQVSSYEQYF. The CDR3 DNA sequence: TGTGCCAGCAGTCCTCAGGTTAGCTCCTACGAGCAGTACTTC.